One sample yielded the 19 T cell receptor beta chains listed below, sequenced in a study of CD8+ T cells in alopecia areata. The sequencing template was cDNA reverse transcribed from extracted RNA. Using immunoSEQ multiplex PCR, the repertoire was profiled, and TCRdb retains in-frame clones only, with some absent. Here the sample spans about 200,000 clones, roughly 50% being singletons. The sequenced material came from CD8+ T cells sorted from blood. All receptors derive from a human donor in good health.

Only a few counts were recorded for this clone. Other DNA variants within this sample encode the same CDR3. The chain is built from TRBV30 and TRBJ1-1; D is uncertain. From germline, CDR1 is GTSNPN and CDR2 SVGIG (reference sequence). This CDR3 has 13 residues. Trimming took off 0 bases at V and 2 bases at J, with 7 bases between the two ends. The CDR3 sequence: CAWSVAENTEAFF. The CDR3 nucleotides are TGTGCCTGGAGTGTAGCGGAAAACACTGAAGCTTTCTTT.

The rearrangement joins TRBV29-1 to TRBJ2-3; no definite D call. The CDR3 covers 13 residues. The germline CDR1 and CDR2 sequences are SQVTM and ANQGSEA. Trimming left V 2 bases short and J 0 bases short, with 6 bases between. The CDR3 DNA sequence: TGCAGCGTTGAACCAGATAGCACAGATACGCAGTATTTT. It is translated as CSVEPDSTDTQYF.

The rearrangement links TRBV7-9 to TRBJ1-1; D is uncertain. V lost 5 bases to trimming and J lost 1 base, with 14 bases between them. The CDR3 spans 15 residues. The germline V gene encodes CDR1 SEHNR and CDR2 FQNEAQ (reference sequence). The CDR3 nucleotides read TGTGCCAGCAGCCCCTGGGGAGGCGCGAACACTGAAGCTTTCTTT. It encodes CASSPWGGANTEAFF.

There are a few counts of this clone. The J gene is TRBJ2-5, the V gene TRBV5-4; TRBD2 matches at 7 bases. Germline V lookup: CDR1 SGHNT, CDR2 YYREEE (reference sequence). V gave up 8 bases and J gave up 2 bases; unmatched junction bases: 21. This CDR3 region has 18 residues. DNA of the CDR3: TGTGCCAGAAGGTCGAACCGTCGGGCGGGGGTGCTTCAAGAGACCCAGTACTTC. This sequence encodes CARRSNRRAGVLQETQYF.

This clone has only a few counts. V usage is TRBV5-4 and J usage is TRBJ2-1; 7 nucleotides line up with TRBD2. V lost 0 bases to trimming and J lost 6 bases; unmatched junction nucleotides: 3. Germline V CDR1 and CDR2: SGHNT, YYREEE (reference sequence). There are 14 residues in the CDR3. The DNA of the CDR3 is TGTGCCAGCAGCTTGGGTCGGGGGGTCAATGAGCAGTTCTTC. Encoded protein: CASSLGRGVNEQFF.

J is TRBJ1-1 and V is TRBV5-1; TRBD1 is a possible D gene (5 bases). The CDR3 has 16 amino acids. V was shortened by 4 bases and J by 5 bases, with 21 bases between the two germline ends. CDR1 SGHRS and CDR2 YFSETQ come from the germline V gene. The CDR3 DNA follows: TGCGCCAGCAGCCTCGGTGGGAGCGGGGCGCAAACTGAAGCTTTCTTT. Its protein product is CASSLGGSGAQTEAFF. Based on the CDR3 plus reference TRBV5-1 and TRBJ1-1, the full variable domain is KAGVTQTPRYLIKTRGQQVTLSCSPISGHRSVSWYQQTPGQGLQFLFEYFSETQRNKGNFPGRFSGRQFSNSRSEMNVSTLELGDSALYLCASSLGGSGAQTEAFFGQGTRLTVV.

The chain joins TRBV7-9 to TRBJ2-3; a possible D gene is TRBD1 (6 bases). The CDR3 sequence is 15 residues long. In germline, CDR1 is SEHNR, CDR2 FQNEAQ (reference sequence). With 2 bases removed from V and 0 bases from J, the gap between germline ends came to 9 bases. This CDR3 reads CASSLTGSSTDTQYF. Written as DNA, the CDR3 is TGTGCCAGCAGCTTAACAGGGTCCAGCACAGATACGCAGTATTTT.

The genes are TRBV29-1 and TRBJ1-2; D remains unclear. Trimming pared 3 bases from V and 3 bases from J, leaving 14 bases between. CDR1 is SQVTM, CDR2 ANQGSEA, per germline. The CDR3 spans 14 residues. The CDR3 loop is CSVDEGSLHYGYTF. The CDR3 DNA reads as TGCAGCGTTGACGAGGGCAGCCTTCACTATGGCTACACCTTC.

The CDR3 loop reads CASLLGQGYNEQFF. The CDR3 DNA is TGTGCCAGCCTCCTGGGACAGGGTTACAATGAGCAGTTCTTC. This sequence joins TRBV6-1 and TRBJ2-1; 9 positions agree with TRBD1. Germline V lookup: CDR1 MNHNS, CDR2 SASEGT. The ends lost 8 bases at V and 4 bases at J; junction bases unmatched: 6. The CDR3 sequence is 14 residues long.

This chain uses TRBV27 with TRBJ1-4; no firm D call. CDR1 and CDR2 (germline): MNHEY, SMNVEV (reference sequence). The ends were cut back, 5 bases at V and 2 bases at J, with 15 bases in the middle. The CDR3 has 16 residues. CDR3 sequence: CASSPSSGITNEKLFF. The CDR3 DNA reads TGTGCCAGCAGTCCCTCGAGCGGGATCACTAATGAAAAACTGTTTTTT.

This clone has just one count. CDR3 sequence (DNA): TGTGCCAGCAGCCTCGATGGAGGAAACATTCAGTACTTC. Amino acids: CASSLDGGNIQYF. The chain recombines TRBV27 with TRBJ2-4, with a possible D match to TRBD2 (5 bases). The CDR3 has 13 amino acids. The V and J ends lost 6 bases and 6 bases respectively, with 12 bases between them. Germline V gives CDR1 MNHEY, CDR2 SMNVEV (reference sequence).

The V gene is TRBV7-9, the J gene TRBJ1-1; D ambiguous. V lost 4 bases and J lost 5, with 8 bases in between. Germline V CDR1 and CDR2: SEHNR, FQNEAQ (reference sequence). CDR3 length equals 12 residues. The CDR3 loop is CASSSGVTEAFF. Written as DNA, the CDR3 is TGTGCCAGCAGCTCCGGGGTGACTGAAGCTTTCTTT.

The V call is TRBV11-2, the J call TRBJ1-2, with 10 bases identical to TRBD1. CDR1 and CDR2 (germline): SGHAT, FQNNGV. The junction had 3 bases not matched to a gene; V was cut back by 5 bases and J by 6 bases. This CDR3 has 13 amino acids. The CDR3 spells CASSPGQGNGYTF. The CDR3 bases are TGTGCCAGCAGCCCGGGACAGGGGAATGGCTACACCTTC.

CDR3: CASSQVGSVNTGELFF. The CDR3 nucleotides read TGCGCCAGCAGCCAAGTGGGGTCAGTTAACACCGGGGAGCTGTTTTTT. This chain joins TRBV4-1 and TRBJ2-2; D not resolved. Trimming shortened V by 1 base and J by 2 bases, and 11 bases separated the two germline ends. The CDR3 runs to 16 residues. Germline V lookup: CDR1 MGHRA, CDR2 YSYEKL.

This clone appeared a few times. CDR3 bases: TGTGCCACGGCGACTCTAGCGGGGGGAGGCAATGAGCAGTTCTTC. Its translation: CATATLAGGGNEQFF. This chain joins TRBV10-3 and TRBJ2-1, with 11 bases lining up with TRBD2. The J segment lost 6 bases and the V segment lost 10 bases, leaving 11 bases of the junction unmatched. CDR3 length: 15 residues. CDR1 and CDR2 from the germline V gene are ENHRY and SYGVKD.

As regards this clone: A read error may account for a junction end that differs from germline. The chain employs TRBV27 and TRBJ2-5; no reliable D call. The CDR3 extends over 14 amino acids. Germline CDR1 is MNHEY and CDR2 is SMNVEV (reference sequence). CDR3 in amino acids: CACSPRSIQETQYF. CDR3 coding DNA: TGTGCCTGCAGCCCCAGGTCCATACAAGAGACCCAGTACTTC.

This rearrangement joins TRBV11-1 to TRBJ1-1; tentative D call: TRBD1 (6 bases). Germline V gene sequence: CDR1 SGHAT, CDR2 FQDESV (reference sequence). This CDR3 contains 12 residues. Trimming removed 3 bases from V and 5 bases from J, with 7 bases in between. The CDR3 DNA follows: TGTGCCAGCAGCTTGGGGGCAACTGAAGCTTTCTTT. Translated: CASSLGATEAFF. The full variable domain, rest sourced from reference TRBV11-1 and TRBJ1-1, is EAEVAQSPRYKITEKSQAVAFWCDPISGHATLYWYRQILGQGPELLVQFQDESVVDDSQLPKDRFSAERLKGVDSTLKIQPAELGDSAMYLCASSLGATEAFFGQGTRLTVV.

The CDR3 reads CSVAGEKLFF. In DNA, the CDR3 is TGCAGCGTTGCAGGTGAAAAACTGTTTTTT. V usage is TRBV29-1 and J usage is TRBJ1-4, with D unclear. With 4 bases removed from V and 7 bases from J, the gap between germline ends came to 4 bases. The CDR3 totals 10 residues. CDR1 is SQVTM and CDR2 is ANQGSEA in the germline V gene.

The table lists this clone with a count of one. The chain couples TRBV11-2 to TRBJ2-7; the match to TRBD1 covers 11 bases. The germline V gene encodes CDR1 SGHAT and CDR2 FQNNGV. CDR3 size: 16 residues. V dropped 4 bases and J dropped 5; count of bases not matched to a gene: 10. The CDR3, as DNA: TGTGCCAGCAGCTCGGAGATGGACAGGGGGCTAGACGAGCAGTACTTC. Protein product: CASSSEMDRGLDEQYF.